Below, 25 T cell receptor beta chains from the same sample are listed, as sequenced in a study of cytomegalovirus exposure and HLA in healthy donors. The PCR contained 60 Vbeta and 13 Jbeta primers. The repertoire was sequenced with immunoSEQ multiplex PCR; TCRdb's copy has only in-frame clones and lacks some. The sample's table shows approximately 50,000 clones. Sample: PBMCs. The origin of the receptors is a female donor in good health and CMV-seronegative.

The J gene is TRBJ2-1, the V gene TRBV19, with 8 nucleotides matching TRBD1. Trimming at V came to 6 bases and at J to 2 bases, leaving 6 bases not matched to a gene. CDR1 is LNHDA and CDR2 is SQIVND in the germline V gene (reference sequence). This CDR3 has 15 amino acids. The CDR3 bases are TGTGCCAGTAGACGCACAGGGGGGCCCTACAATGAGCAGTTCTTC. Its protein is CASRRTGGPYNEQFF.

CDR3 bases: TGTGCCAGCATTGAGGGACTGGGCGCAGCGAACACTGAAGCTTTCTTT. Amino acid sequence: CASIEGLGAANTEAFF. The chain links TRBV6-1 to TRBJ1-1, with D perhaps matching TRBD1 (5 bases). Deletions cut 7 bases from V and 1 base from J, with 19 bases between. The CDR3 has 16 residues. Germline lookup yields CDR1 MNHNS and CDR2 SASEGT.

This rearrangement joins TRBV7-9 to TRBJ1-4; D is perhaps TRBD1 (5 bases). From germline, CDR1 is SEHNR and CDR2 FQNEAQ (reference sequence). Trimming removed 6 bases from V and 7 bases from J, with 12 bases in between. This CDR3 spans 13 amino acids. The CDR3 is CASRNVGGEKLFF. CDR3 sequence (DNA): TGTGCCAGCAGGAATGTCGGGGGTGAAAAACTGTTTTTT.

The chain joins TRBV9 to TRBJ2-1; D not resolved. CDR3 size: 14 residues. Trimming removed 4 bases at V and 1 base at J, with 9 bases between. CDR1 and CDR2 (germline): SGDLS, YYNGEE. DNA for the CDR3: TGTGCCAGCAGCCGTTCTAGTTCCTACAATGAGCAGTTCTTC. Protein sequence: CASSRSSSYNEQFF.

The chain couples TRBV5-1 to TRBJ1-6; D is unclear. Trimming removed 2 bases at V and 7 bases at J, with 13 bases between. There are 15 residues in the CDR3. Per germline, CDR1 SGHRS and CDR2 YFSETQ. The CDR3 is CASSLTAGGNSPLHF. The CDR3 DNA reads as TGCGCCAGCAGCTTAACGGCAGGAGGGAATTCACCCCTCCACTTT. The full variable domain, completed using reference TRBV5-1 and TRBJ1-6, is KAGVTQTPRYLIKTRGQQVTLSCSPISGHRSVSWYQQTPGQGLQFLFEYFSETQRNKGNFPGRFSGRQFSNSRSEMNVSTLELGDSALYLCASSLTAGGNSPLHFGNGTRLTVT.

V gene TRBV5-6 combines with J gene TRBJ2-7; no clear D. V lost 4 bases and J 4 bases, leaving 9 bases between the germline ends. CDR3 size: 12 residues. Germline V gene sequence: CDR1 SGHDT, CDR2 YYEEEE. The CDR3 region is CASSEAFYEQYF. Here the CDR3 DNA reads TGTGCCAGCAGCGAGGCCTTTTACGAGCAGTACTTC. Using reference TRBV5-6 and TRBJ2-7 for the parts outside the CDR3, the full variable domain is DAGVTQSPTHLIKTRGQQVTLRCSPKSGHDTVSWYQQALGQGPQFIFQYYEEEERQRGNFPDRFSGHQFPNYSSELNVNALLLGDSALYLCASSEAFYEQYFGPGTRLTVT.

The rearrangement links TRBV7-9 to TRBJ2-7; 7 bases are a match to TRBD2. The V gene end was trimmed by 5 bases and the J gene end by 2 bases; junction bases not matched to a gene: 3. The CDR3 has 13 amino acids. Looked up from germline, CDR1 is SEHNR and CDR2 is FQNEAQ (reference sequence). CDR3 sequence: CASSPSGPYEQYF. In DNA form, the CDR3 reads TGTGCCAGCAGCCCTAGCGGACCCTACGAGCAGTACTTC.

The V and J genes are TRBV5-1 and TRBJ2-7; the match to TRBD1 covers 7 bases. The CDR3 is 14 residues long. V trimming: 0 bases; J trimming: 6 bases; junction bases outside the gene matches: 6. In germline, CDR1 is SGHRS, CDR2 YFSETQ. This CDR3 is CASSLAGTVGEQYF. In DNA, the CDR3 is TGCGCCAGCAGCTTGGCCGGGACAGTGGGCGAGCAGTACTTC. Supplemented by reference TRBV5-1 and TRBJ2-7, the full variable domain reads KAGVTQTPRYLIKTRGQQVTLSCSPISGHRSVSWYQQTPGQGLQFLFEYFSETQRNKGNFPGRFSGRQFSNSRSEMNVSTLELGDSALYLCASSLAGTVGEQYFGPGTRLTVT.

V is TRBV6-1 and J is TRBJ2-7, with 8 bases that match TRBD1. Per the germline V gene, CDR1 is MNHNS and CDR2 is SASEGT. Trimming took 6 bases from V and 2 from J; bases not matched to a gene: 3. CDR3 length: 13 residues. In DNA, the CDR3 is TGTGCCAGCAGCCCCAGGGGGCCCTACGAGCAGTACTTC. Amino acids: CASSPRGPYEQYF.

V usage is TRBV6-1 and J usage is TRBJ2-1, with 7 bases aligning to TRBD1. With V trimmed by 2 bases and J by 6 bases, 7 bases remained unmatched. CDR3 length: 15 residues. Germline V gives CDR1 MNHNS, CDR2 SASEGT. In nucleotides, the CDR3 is TGTGCCAGCAGTGAAACAGAGACAGGGTCCAATGAGCAGTTCTTC. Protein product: CASSETETGSNEQFF.

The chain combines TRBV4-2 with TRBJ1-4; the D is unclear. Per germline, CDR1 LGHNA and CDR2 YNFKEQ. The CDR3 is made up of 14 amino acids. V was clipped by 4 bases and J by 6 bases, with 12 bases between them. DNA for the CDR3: TGTGCCAGCAGCCCAGAGCGGATGGATGAAAAACTGTTTTTT. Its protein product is CASSPERMDEKLFF.

The CDR3 reads CASSQTTGALGNQPQHF. CDR3 bases: TGTGCCAGCAGCCAAACGACAGGGGCTTTGGGCAATCAGCCCCAGCATTTT. The rearrangement uses TRBV4-2 and TRBJ1-5, with TRBD1 matching 8 bases. Per the germline V gene, CDR1 is LGHNA and CDR2 is YNFKEQ. The CDR3 consists of 17 residues. Unmatched junction bases numbered 8, after V lost 2 bases and J lost 2 bases.

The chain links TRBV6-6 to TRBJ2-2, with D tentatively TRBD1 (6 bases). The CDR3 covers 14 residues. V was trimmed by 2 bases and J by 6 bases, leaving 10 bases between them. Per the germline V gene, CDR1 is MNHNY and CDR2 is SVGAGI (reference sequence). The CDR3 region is CASSYVRGPGELFF. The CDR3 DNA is TGTGCCAGCAGTTACGTCAGGGGTCCCGGGGAGCTGTTTTTT.

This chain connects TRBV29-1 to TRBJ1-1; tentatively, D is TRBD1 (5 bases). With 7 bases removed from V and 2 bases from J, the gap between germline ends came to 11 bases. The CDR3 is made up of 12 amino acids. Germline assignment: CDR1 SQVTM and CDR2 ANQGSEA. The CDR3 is CSAGGVNTEAFF. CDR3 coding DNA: TGCAGCGCTGGGGGGGTTAACACTGAAGCTTTCTTT.

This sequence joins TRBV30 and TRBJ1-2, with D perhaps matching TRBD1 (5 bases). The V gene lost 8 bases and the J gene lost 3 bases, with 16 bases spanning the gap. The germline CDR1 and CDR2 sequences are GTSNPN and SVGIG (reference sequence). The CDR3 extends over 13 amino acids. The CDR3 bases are TGTGCCCTGTTGCGACAGCAGTACTATGGCTACACCTTC. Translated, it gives CALLRQQYYGYTF.

CDR3 region: CASSHGDRGPADEQYF. CDR3 nucleotide sequence: TGTGCCAGCAGCCATGGGGACAGGGGCCCAGCCGACGAGCAGTACTTC. The genes are TRBV4-2 and TRBJ2-7; 10 nucleotides agree with TRBD1. Germline lookup yields CDR1 LGHNA and CDR2 YNFKEQ. Trimming removed 3 bases from V and 5 bases from J; junction bases left unmatched: 10. The CDR3 totals 16 residues.

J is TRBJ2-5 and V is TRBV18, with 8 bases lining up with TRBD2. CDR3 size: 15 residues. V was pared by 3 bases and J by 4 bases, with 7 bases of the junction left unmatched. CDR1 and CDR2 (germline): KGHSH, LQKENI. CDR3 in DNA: TGTGCCAGCTCACCCCCGGGGCTAGCGGGAGAGACCCAGTACTTC. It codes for CASSPPGLAGETQYF.

This CDR3 reads CASRLAGGNTGELFF. CDR3 DNA sequence: TGTGCCAGCAGACTAGCGGGAGGGAACACCGGGGAGCTGTTTTTT. The chain links TRBV2 to TRBJ2-2, with 12 bases identical to TRBD2. This CDR3 is 15 amino acids long. V was pared by 6 bases and J by 1 base, with 0 bases of the junction left unmatched. Germline V gives CDR1 SNHLY, CDR2 FYNNEI.

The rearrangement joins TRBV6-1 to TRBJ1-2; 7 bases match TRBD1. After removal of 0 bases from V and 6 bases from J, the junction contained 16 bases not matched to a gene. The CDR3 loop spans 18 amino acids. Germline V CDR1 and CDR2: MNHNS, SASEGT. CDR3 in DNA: TGTGCCAGCAGTGAAGCCTGGGGACAGCTAATAGCCTTCGATGGCTACACCTTC. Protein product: CASSEAWGQLIAFDGYTF.

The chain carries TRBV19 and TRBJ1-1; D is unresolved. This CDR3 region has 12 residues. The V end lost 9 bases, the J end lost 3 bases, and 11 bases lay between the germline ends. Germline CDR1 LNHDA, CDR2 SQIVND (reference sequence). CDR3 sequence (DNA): TGTGCCAGGTATCGGAGGCACACTGAAGCTTTCTTT. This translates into CARYRRHTEAFF.

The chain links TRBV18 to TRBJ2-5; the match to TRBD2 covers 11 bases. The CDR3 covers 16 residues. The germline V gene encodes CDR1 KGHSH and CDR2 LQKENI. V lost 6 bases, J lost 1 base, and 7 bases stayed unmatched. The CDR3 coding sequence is TGTGCCAGCTCCCCAGCTAGCGGGGGGACCCAAGAGACCCAGTACTTC. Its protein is CASSPASGGTQETQYF.

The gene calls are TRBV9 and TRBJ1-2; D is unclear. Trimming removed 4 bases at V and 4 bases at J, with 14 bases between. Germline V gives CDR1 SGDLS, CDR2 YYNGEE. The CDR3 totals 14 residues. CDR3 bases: TGTGCCAGCAGCCACGGAGGTGCACTCTATGGCTACACCTTC. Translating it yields CASSHGGALYGYTF.

The CDR3 reads CASSPKDSANYGYTF. The CDR3 nucleotides read TGTGCCAGCTCACCTAAGGACAGTGCCAACTATGGCTACACCTTC. This chain joins TRBV18 and TRBJ1-2; the D gene is possibly TRBD1 (6 bases). The V end lost 3 bases, the J end lost 2 bases, and 13 bases lay between the germline ends. The CDR3 loop spans 15 amino acids. Germline CDR1 KGHSH, CDR2 LQKENI.

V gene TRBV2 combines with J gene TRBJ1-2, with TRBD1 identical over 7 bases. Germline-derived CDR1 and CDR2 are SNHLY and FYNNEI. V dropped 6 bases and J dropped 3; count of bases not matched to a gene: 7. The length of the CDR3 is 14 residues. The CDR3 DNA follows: TGTGCCAGCAGGGGGGGACAGTTTGACTATGGCTACACCTTC. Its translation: CASRGGQFDYGYTF.

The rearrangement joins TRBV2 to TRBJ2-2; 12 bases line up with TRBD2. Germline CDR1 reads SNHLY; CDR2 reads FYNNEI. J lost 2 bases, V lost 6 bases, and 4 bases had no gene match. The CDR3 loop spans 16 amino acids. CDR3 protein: CASRASGRANTGELFF. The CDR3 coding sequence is TGTGCCAGCAGAGCTAGCGGGAGGGCCAACACCGGGGAGCTGTTTTTT.